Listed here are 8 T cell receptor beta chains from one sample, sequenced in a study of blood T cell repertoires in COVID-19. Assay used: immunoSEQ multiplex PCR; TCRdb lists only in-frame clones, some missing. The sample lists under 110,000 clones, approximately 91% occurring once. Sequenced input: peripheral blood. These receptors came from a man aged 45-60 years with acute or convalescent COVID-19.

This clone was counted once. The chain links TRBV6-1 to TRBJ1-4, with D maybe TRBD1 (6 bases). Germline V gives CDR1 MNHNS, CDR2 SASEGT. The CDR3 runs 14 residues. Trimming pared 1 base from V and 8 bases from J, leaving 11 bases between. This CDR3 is CASSEGRGGEKLFF. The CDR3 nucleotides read TGTGCCAGCAGTGAAGGCAGGGGAGGGGAAAAACTGTTTTTT.

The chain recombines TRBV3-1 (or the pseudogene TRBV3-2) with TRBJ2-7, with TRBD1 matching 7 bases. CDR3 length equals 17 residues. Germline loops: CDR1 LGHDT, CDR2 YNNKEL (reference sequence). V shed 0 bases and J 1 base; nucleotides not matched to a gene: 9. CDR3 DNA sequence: TGTGCCAGCAGCCAAGAGGAACCACGGGACAGTTCCTACGAGCAGTACTTC. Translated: CASSQEEPRDSSYEQYF.

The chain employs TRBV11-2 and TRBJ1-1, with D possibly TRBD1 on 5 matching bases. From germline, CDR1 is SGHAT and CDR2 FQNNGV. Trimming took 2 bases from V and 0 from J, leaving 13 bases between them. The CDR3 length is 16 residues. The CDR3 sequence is CASSLSGGVMNTEAFF. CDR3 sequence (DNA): TGTGCCAGCAGCTTAAGCGGGGGGGTCATGAACACTGAAGCTTTCTTT.

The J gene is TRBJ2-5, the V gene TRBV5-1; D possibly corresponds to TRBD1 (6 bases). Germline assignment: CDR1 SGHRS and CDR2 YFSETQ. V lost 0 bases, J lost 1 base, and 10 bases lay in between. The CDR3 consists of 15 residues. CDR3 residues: CASSLVNRVQETQYF. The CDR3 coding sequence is TGCGCCAGCAGCTTGGTGAACAGGGTCCAAGAGACCCAGTACTTC.

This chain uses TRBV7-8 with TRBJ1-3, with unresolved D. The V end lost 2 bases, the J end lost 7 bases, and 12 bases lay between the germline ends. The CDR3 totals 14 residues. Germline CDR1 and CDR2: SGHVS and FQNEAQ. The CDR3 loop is CASSLQRYRNTIYF. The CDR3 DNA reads TGTGCCAGCAGCTTACAGCGATATCGGAACACCATATATTTT.

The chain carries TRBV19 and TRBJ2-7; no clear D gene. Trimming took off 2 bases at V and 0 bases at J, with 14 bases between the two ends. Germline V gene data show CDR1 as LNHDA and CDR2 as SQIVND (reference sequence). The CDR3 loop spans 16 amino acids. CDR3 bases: TGTGCCAGTAGTATATTCCCGTCGAGCGCCTCCTACGAGCAGTACTTC. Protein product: CASSIFPSSASYEQYF.

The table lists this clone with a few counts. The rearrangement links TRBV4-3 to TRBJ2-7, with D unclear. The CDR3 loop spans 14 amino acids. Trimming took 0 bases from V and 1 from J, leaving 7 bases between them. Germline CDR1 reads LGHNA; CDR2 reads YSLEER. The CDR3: CASSQETRSYEQYF. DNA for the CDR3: TGCGCCAGCAGCCAAGAGACACGATCCTACGAGCAGTACTTC.

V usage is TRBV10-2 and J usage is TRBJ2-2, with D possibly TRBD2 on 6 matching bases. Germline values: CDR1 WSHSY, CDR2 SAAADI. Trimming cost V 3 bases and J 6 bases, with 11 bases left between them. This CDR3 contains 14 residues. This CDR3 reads CASSEISGAGELFF. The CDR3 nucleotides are TGCGCCAGCAGTGAAATCTCGGGGGCCGGGGAGCTGTTTTTT.